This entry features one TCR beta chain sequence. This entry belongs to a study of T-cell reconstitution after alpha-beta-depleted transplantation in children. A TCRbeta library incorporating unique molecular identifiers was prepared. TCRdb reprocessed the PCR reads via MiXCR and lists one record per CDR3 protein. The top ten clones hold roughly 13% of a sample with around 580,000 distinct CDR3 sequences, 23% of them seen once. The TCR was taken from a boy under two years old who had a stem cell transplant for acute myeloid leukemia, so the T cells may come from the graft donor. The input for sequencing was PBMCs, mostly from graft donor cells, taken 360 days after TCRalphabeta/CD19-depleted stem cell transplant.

The CDR3 DNA reads as TGTGCCAGCAGTTTGGCAGCGTTTAAGTCTGGCTACACCTTC. This sequence encodes CASSLAAFKSGYTF. V usage is TRBV12-3 or TRBV12-4 and J usage is TRBJ1-2; D gene ambiguous. The CDR3 is made up of 14 amino acids. V was clipped by 3 bases and J by 7 bases, with 15 bases between them.